The 19 T cell receptor beta chains presented below share a single source sample, sequenced in a study of regulatory T cells in long-lasting Graves disease. Time point in this sample: persistent/refractory GD, antithyroid drugs over 5 years with positive TRAb. Following extraction of RNA from PBMCs, that RNA was used to make the TCR library. Arm-PCR of CDR3 regions and iRepertoire HTBI primers were used to build TCR beta libraries. MiXCR, applied by TCRdb to the multiplex PCR reads, yields one record per CDR3 protein. The sample lists about 430,000 distinct CDR3 sequences, 21% occurring once. The material sequenced was peripheral blood mononuclear cells (PBMCs), taken when the disease was refractory, from a patient treated with antithyroid drugs. These TCRs come from a female donor with Graves disease.

The sample holds a few counts of this clonotype. The V gene is TRBV9, the J gene TRBJ2-5; D is unresolved. The germline V gene has CDR1 SGDLS and CDR2 YYNGEE. This CDR3 is built from 16 residues. Deletions cut 0 bases from V and 0 bases from J, with 12 bases between. CDR3 coding DNA: TGTGCCAGCAGCGTAGAGGTCACCACTGACCAAGAGACCCAGTACTTC. Its translation is CASSVEVTTDQETQYF.

The chain has TRBV20-1 and TRBJ2-5; TRBD2 aligns across 10 bases. Germline CDR1 DFQATT, CDR2 SNEGSKA (reference sequence). The trim removed 6 bases at V and 0 bases at J, leaving 7 bases unmatched. The CDR3 is made up of 15 amino acids. Here the CDR3 reads CSARRTSGYQETQYF. The CDR3 nucleotides read TGCAGTGCCAGAAGGACTAGCGGATACCAAGAGACCCAGTACTTC.

This clonotype was counted between two and nine times. V usage is TRBV7-6 and J usage is TRBJ1-1; D is unclear. V was trimmed by 2 bases and J by 4 bases, leaving 8 bases between them. The germline gives CDR1 SGHVS, CDR2 FNYEAQ. The CDR3 totals 13 residues. CDR3 nucleotides: TGTGCCAGCAGCTTAAGCGTCGCCACTGAAGCTTTCTTT. It specifies CASSLSVATEAFF.

This clonotype was counted between two and nine times. The gene calls are TRBV3-1 and TRBJ2-7; TRBD1 aligns across 8 bases. V trimming: 5 bases; J trimming: 4 bases; junction bases outside the gene matches: 10. The germline V gene has CDR1 LGHDT and CDR2 YNNKEL (reference sequence). This CDR3 region has 15 residues. As DNA, the CDR3 is TGTGCCAGCAGCTCAGGGGGCGCGGGCCGATACGAGCAGTACTTC. Its translation is CASSSGGAGRYEQYF.

This clonotype was seen at least ten times. Written as DNA, the CDR3 is TGTGCCAGCAGTGTGGTCTTGGGAGGTGAGACCCAGTACTTC. Translation: CASSVVLGGETQYF. The rearrangement links TRBV12-3 or TRBV12-4 to TRBJ2-5; D might be TRBD2 (6 bases). Trimming pared 5 bases from V and 5 bases from J, leaving 15 bases between. The CDR3 covers 14 residues.

This clonotype has ten or more counts. The rearrangement links TRBV20-1 to TRBJ1-5; D not certain. The CDR3 sequence is 12 residues long. V gave up 6 bases and J gave up 2 bases, with 8 bases separating them. CDR1 DFQATT and CDR2 SNEGSKA come from the germline V gene (reference sequence). CDR3 in DNA: TGCAGTGCCCAGCAGGGCAATCAGCCCCAGCATTTT. Translation gives CSAQQGNQPQHF.

This clonotype came up a few times. The rearrangement joins TRBV5-1 to TRBJ2-5; a weak D match, TRBD2 (7 bases). CDR1 is SGHRS, CDR2 YFSETQ, per germline. Trimming took off 5 bases at V and 1 base at J, with 21 bases between the two ends. This CDR3 contains 17 residues. The CDR3 is CASSPERDTLFQETQYF. The CDR3 DNA sequence: TGCGCCAGCAGTCCGGAGCGGGACACATTATTCCAAGAGACCCAGTACTTC.

This clonotype was found many times. The chain joins TRBV11-2 to TRBJ1-1, with a possible D match to TRBD1 (6 bases). Germline CDR1 is SGHAT and CDR2 is FQNNGV. CDR3 length: 14 amino acids. V dropped 5 bases and J dropped 6 bases, with 16 bases sitting between them. CDR3 bases: TGTGCCAGCAGCCATGGGACATACTGGGCTGAAGCTTTCTTT. Its protein is CASSHGTYWAEAFF.

About this clonotype: A read error is likely here: a far larger clone is one base away. The rearrangement uses TRBV27 and TRBJ1-2; D possibly corresponds to TRBD1 (6 bases). Germline V gene sequence: CDR1 MNHEY, CDR2 SMNVEV (reference sequence). This CDR3 is 13 amino acids long. The CDR3 protein is CASSPGTNYGYAF. In nucleotides, the CDR3 is TGTGCCAGCAGCCCCGGGACAAACTATGGCTACGCCTTC.

This clonotype was seen a handful of times. The gene calls are TRBV7-3 and TRBJ2-5, with unresolved D. V was cut by 2 bases and J by 7 bases, with 11 bases left in between. The CDR3 totals 13 residues. Germline CDR1 is SGHTA and CDR2 is FQGTGA. This CDR3 is CASSLLRDGTQYF. The CDR3 DNA reads as TGTGCCAGCAGCTTATTACGAGACGGGACCCAGTACTTC.

This clonotype was detected ten times or more. The V call is TRBV2, the J call TRBJ2-7; D is unresolved. Germline V gene sequence: CDR1 SNHLY, CDR2 FYNNEI. The CDR3 is 13 residues long. Trimming left V 5 bases short and J 1 base short, with 9 bases between. The CDR3 loop is CASSLASSYEQYF. DNA of the CDR3: TGTGCCAGCAGTCTCGCCAGTTCCTACGAGCAGTACTTC.

This clonotype occurred a few times. J is TRBJ2-1 and V is TRBV3-1, with 9 nucleotides matching TRBD2. V dropped 0 bases and J dropped 2; count of bases not matched to a gene: 11. The CDR3 runs 19 residues. CDR1 LGHDT and CDR2 YNNKEL come from the germline V gene (reference sequence). The chain's CDR3 is CASSQDVAGARRTYNEQFF. In nucleotides, the CDR3 is TGTGCCAGCAGCCAAGATGTAGCGGGAGCACGGAGGACCTACAATGAGCAGTTCTTC.

This clonotype was detected ten times or more. The chain uses TRBV6-1 and TRBJ2-4; tentative D call: TRBD1 (7 bases). Germline V gene data show CDR1 as MNHNS and CDR2 as SASEGT. V dropped 10 bases and J dropped 3 bases, with 19 bases sitting between them. The CDR3 loop spans 15 amino acids. The CDR3 region has the DNA TGTGCCACCTCGGACAGGTTGGAGGGCAAAAACATTCAGTACTTC. The encoded protein is CATSDRLEGKNIQYF.

This clonotype came up many times. The chain has TRBV5-1 and TRBJ2-2, with D unresolved. Trimming shortened V by 0 bases and J by 1 base, and 7 bases separated the two germline ends. The CDR3 is made up of 15 amino acids. Germline CDR1 and CDR2: SGHRS and YFSETQ. The CDR3: CASSLGGLNTGELFF. CDR3 in DNA: TGCGCCAGCAGCTTGGGGGGTTTGAACACCGGGGAGCTGTTTTTT.

V usage is TRBV12-3 or TRBV12-4 and J usage is TRBJ1-2; 9 nucleotides match TRBD1. Unmatched junction bases numbered 6, after V lost 6 bases and J lost 4 bases. The CDR3 has 14 amino acids. The CDR3 reads CASSMTGGSYGYTF. The DNA of the CDR3 is TGTGCCAGCAGCATGACAGGGGGTAGCTATGGCTACACCTTC.

This clonotype appeared many times. This chain uses TRBV28 with TRBJ1-1, with 8 positions matching TRBD1. Germline values: CDR1 MDHEN, CDR2 SYDVKM. Losses at the gene ends were 6 bases for V and 6 bases for J; bases not matched to a gene: 9. This CDR3 comprises 14 residues. DNA for the CDR3: TGTGCCAGCAGACCACGGGACAGGACTTCTGAAGCTTTCTTT. It yields the protein CASRPRDRTSEAFF.

This clonotype appeared many times. V usage is TRBV28 and J usage is TRBJ2-5, with D tentatively TRBD2 (7 bases). Deletions cut 5 bases from V and 5 bases from J, with 15 bases between. Germline lookup yields CDR1 MDHEN and CDR2 SYDVKM. This CDR3 spans 14 amino acids. This chain's CDR3 is CASSPMRGLETQYF. The CDR3 coding sequence is TGTGCCAGCAGTCCGATGCGGGGGCTGGAGACCCAGTACTTC.

In its sample, this clonotype was seen a few times. Written as DNA, the CDR3 is TGCAGTGCTAGAGCAGCGGGAGAGACCCAGTACTTC. Amino acids: CSARAAGETQYF. The chain combines TRBV20-1 with TRBJ2-5; a weak D match, TRBD2 (6 bases). Germline V CDR1 and CDR2: DFQATT, SNEGSKA (reference sequence). This CDR3 spans 12 amino acids. V lost 1 base and J 4 bases, leaving 7 bases between the germline ends.

This clonotype was observed at least ten times. This chain uses TRBV28 with TRBJ2-4, with TRBD1 as a possible D gene (6 bases). Germline V gives CDR1 MDHEN, CDR2 SYDVKM. The germline V and J ends were trimmed by 5 bases and 3 bases, with 14 bases remaining between them. The CDR3 sequence is 15 residues long. CDR3 residues: CASSRPPDSKNIQYF. The CDR3 DNA reads as TGTGCCAGCAGTCGGCCCCCGGACAGCAAAAACATTCAGTACTTC.